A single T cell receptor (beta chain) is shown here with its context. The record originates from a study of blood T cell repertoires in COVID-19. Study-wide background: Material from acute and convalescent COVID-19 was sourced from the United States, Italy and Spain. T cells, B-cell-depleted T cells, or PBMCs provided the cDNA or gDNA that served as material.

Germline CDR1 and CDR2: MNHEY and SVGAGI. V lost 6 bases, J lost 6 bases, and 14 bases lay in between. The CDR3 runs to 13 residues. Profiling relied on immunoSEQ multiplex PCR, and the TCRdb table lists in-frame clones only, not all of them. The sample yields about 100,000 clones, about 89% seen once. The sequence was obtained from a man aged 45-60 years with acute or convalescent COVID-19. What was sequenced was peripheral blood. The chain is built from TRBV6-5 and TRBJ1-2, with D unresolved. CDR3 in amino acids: CASRSPGGNGYTF. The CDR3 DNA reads TGTGCCAGCAGGTCGCCTGGAGGTAATGGCTACACCTTC.